This T cell receptor (beta chain) was sequenced for a study of T cell responses to AZD1222 COVID-19 vaccine. Study background: Recipients boosted at about 4 weeks or about 12 weeks are pooled. General study findings and limits: Across the whole spike, CD4 TCRs peaked at regions 160-218 and 743-854. Nearly half of unique spike-specific TCRs reportedly avoided B.1.351 and B.1.1.7 mutated regions.

Data came from immunoSEQ multiplex PCR; TCRdb stores just in-frame clones and leaves some out. The table has fewer than 300,000 clones, approximately 95% seen once. Germline V gives CDR1 KGHDR, CDR2 SFDVKD. The CDR3 is 15 amino acids. V shed 6 bases, J shed 2 bases, and the junction held 9 bases outside the gene matches. About this clone itself: Its antigen is undetermined.

This TCR was recovered from an adult in good health. The rearrangement uses TRBV24-1 and TRBJ2-7, with TRBD1 identical over 7 bases. The material sequenced was peripheral blood, taken on day 0 of AZD1222 vaccination. Here the CDR3 reads CATSPRDSFTYEQYF. Here the CDR3 DNA reads TGTGCCACCAGTCCCCGGGACAGCTTTACCTACGAGCAGTACTTC.